The T cell receptor beta chain under discussion was sequenced for a study of blood T cell repertoires in COVID-19. About the research overall: From the United States, Italy and Spain came samples of acute and convalescent COVID-19. Nucleic acid was either cDNA or gDNA, and it came from T cells, B-cell-depleted T cells, or PBMCs.

Original analysis: Reference gene primer amplification gave nucleated cell count estimates. TCRdb keeps only in-frame clones here, not all; method: immunoSEQ multiplex PCR. D and trimming were read from the DNA, whereas the V and J calls and clone size are those reported in that table. The sample contains approximately 230,000 clones, 80% to 90% of which appear only once. The germline V and J ends were trimmed by 6 bases and 4 bases, with 15 bases remaining between them. Germline V gene lookup returns CDR1 LNHDA and CDR2 SQIVND (reference sequence). The CDR3 contains 14 residues. The TCR sequence derives from an elderly man with acute or convalescent COVID-19. The sample was peripheral blood. The V and J genes are TRBV19 and TRBJ1-1; D unclear. This CDR3 reads CASSPDGRSTEAFF. The DNA for the CDR3 is TGTGCCAGTAGCCCGGACGGGAGGAGCACTGAAGCTTTCTTT.